This T cell receptor beta chain was retrieved from a study of blood T cells in healthy people across ages. Looked up from germline, CDR1 is SGHTA and CDR2 is FQGNSA. With 1 base clipped from V and 0 bases from J, the junction kept 9 bases outside the gene matches. CDR3 length equals 19 residues. This clonotype has more than one count but fewer than ten. With a J-beta primer mix and a sample-barcoded 5' primer, a second PCR ran 7 to 11 cycles. Every sample gave at least 3 million paired-end reads containing CDR3. MiXCR, run by TCRdb on the 5' RACE reads, gives a single entry per CDR3 protein. The data contain some 1.4 million distinct CDR3 sequences, 40% to 50% of them singletons.

The source is a woman aged 18-29 years in good health. What was sequenced was blood. The J gene is TRBJ2-4, the V gene TRBV7-2, with 10 nucleotides matching TRBD2. CDR3 in DNA: TGTGCCAGCAGCTTAGATTCTAGCGGGGGTCGTCTAGCCAAAAACATTCAGTACTTC. Translating gives CASSLDSSGGRLAKNIQYF.